The 30 T cell receptor beta chains listed next were all sequenced from one sample in a study of OX40 agonist ivuxolimab in advanced cancers. Libraries were prepared by immunoSEQ multiplex PCR; TCRdb keeps only in-frame clonotypes and omits some of them. The table lists over 75,000 clones, roughly 89% of them singletons. The source material was CD4+ or CD8+ T cells sorted from blood, sampled in a trial of the OX40 agonist ivuxolimab. The source of these receptors is an adult with an advanced solid tumor such as melanoma, head and neck, liver or kidney cancer.

The chain employs TRBV27 and TRBJ1-1; possible D gene TRBD1, 6 bases. CDR1 and CDR2 from the germline V gene are MNHEY and SMNVEV (reference sequence). The CDR3 length is 14 residues. V was shortened by 4 bases and J by 4 bases, with 13 bases between the two germline ends. The CDR3 DNA sequence: TGTGCCAGCAGTTCGGGAGGGGGAGGCACTGAAGCTTTCTTT. Protein sequence: CASSSGGGGTEAFF.

The V gene is TRBV5-3, the J gene TRBJ2-1; 9 nucleotides match TRBD2. TRBV5-3 is sorted into the ORF group, with uncertain function. The CDR3 has 16 amino acids. Trimming at V came to 5 bases and at J to 6 bases, leaving 12 bases not matched to a gene. This CDR3 reads CARSRPGTSRANEQFF. The CDR3 coding sequence is TGTGCCAGAAGTCGACCCGGGACTAGCAGGGCCAATGAGCAGTTCTTC.

The chain uses TRBV27 and TRBJ2-7; D remains ambiguous. Trimming cost V 2 bases and J 2 bases, with 7 bases left between them. CDR1 is MNHEY and CDR2 is SMNVEV in the germline V gene (reference sequence). CDR3 length: 13 amino acids. CDR3 protein: CASSLKTAYEQYF. CDR3 sequence (DNA): TGTGCCAGCAGTTTAAAGACGGCCTACGAGCAGTACTTC.

This clone has more than one count but fewer than ten. The genes are TRBV18 and TRBJ2-7; 10 positions match TRBD2. Germline loops: CDR1 KGHSH, CDR2 LQKENI. The CDR3 contains 17 residues. V gave up 3 bases and J gave up 7 bases; unmatched junction bases: 15. The CDR3 loop reads CASSPPPGSGRAREQYF. CDR3 nucleotide sequence: TGTGCCAGCTCACCCCCCCCAGGGAGCGGGAGGGCCAGGGAGCAGTACTTC. The variable domain in full, with the rest retrieved from reference TRBV18 and TRBJ2-7, is NAGVMQNPRHLVRRRGQEARLRCSPMKGHSHVYWYRQLPEEGLKFMVYLQKENIIDESGMPKERFSAEFPKEGPSILRIQQVVRGDSAAYFCASSPPPGSGRAREQYFGPGTRLTVT.

The J gene is TRBJ2-3, the V gene TRBV5-4; the D gene is possibly TRBD2 (8 bases). Trimming cost V 0 bases and J 5 bases, with 13 bases left between them. Germline V gives CDR1 SGHNT, CDR2 YYREEE (reference sequence). This CDR3 has 15 amino acids. Written as DNA, the CDR3 is TGTGCCAGCAGCTTGGGACAGGGACTAGGAGATACGCAGTATTTT. Its translation is CASSLGQGLGDTQYF.

The J gene is TRBJ2-7, the V gene TRBV11-2; maybe TRBD1 (6 bases). Trimming left V 0 bases short and J 6 bases short, with 12 bases between. CDR3 length equals 14 residues. CDR1 and CDR2 (germline): SGHAT, FQNNGV. The CDR3 region is CASSLDAGVLEQYF. The CDR3 coding sequence is TGTGCCAGCAGCTTAGATGCAGGGGTTCTCGAGCAGTACTTC.

The rearrangement joins TRBV4-2 to TRBJ2-7, with no clear D. The CDR3 is 17 residues long. With 5 bases removed from V and 0 bases from J, the gap between germline ends came to 20 bases. Germline lookup yields CDR1 LGHNA and CDR2 YNFKEQ. The CDR3 DNA reads as TGTGCCAGCAGCAAAAACCCCGGCGCGCTGAGCTCCTACGAGCAGTACTTC. Residues: CASSKNPGALSSYEQYF.

This rearrangement joins TRBV6-4 to TRBJ2-1; 8 positions agree with TRBD2. Germline CDR1 and CDR2: MRHNA and SNTAGT. This CDR3 contains 13 residues. Trimming at V came to 11 bases and at J to 8 bases, leaving 11 bases not matched to a gene. Here the CDR3 DNA reads TGTGCCGCCGCCCCGCTAGCGGGTTATGAGCAGTTCTTC. Residues: CAAAPLAGYEQFF.

The V and J genes are TRBV5-1 and TRBJ2-5; TRBD1 agrees at 9 bases. The CDR3 contains 14 residues. Germline-derived CDR1 and CDR2 are SGHRS and YFSETQ. Germline trimming cut 5 bases from V and 3 bases from J; bases unmatched to any gene: 5. CDR3 sequence (DNA): TGCGCCAGCAGGGGACAGGGTCCGAAAGAGACCCAGTACTTC. This codes for CASRGQGPKETQYF.

CDR3 bases: TGTGCCAGCAGCCAGGGGACAGGATGGACCCAGTACTTC. It translates to CASSQGTGWTQYF. The chain combines TRBV9 with TRBJ2-5; 8 bases line up with TRBD1. The V and J ends lost 4 bases and 7 bases, in that order; junction bases with no gene match: 6. CDR1 SGDLS and CDR2 YYNGEE come from the germline V gene. CDR3 length: 13 residues.

The CDR3 protein is CASRTYVELFF. CDR3 coding DNA: TGTGCCAGCAGGACTTATGTCGAGCTGTTTTTT. The gene calls are TRBV7-2 and TRBJ2-2; no reliable D call. The CDR3 sequence is 11 residues long. The germline CDR1 and CDR2 sequences are SGHTA and FQGNSA. The ends were cut back, 6 bases at V and 11 bases at J, with 10 bases in the middle.

The genes are TRBV19 and TRBJ1-1, with TRBD1 matching 10 bases. V shed 4 bases, J shed 2 bases, and the junction held 4 bases outside the gene matches. This CDR3 spans 15 amino acids. Germline V gene data show CDR1 as LNHDA and CDR2 as SQIVND (reference sequence). The DNA for the CDR3 is TGTGCCAGTAGTACCGGGACAGGGGATAACACTGAAGCTTTCTTT. Amino acids: CASSTGTGDNTEAFF.

The chain combines TRBV5-6 with TRBJ2-3; TRBD2 aligns across 13 bases. Germline trimming cut 6 bases from V and 3 bases from J; bases unmatched to any gene: 7. The germline CDR1 and CDR2 sequences are SGHDT and YYEEEE. This CDR3 has 16 residues. CDR3 bases: TGTGCCAGCACTCGGACTAGCGGGAGTGGGACAGATACGCAGTATTTT. Encoded protein: CASTRTSGSGTDTQYF.

The gene calls are TRBV7-9 and TRBJ1-4; D is undetermined. CDR3 size: 12 residues. Germline V lookup: CDR1 SEHNR, CDR2 FQNEAQ (reference sequence). V gave up 1 base and J gave up 14 bases, with 11 bases separating them. CDR3 loop: CASSLGRAALFF. The CDR3 DNA reads as TGTGCCAGCAGCTTAGGAAGGGCAGCGCTGTTTTTT.

This clone was picked up one time. The chain uses TRBV6-1 and TRBJ1-1; no definite D call. This CDR3 spans 12 amino acids. Germline V gene data show CDR1 as MNHNS and CDR2 as SASEGT. V lost 3 bases, J lost 9 bases, and 11 bases lay in between. The CDR3 DNA sequence: TGTGCCAGCAGTGACTCCCGGACTAAAGCTTTCTTT. Protein sequence: CASSDSRTKAFF.

The chain couples TRBV6-9 to TRBJ2-1; 16 positions match TRBD2. Trimming cost V 4 bases and J 7 bases; bases outside gene matches: 13. In germline, CDR1 is MNHGY, CDR2 SVAAGI. CDR3 size: 19 residues. In DNA, the CDR3 is TGTGCCAGCAGTTCCGGGACTAGCGGGAGGGCCCGGGTAAGGAATGAGCAGTTCTTC. Amino acid sequence: CASSSGTSGRARVRNEQFF.

V gene TRBV6-5 combines with J gene TRBJ1-2, with D perhaps TRBD1 (6 bases). CDR3 length: 14 residues. Trimming shortened V by 3 bases and J by 7 bases, and 15 bases separated the two germline ends. Germline CDR1 is MNHEY and CDR2 is SVGAGI. CDR3 amino acids: CASSYTGSQGGYTF. The DNA of the CDR3 is TGTGCCAGCAGTTATACAGGGTCCCAAGGTGGCTACACCTTC.

The V call is TRBV6-1, the J call TRBJ2-2, with unresolved D. The germline gives CDR1 MNHNS, CDR2 SASEGT. Between the trimmed V and J ends, which lost 2 bases and 7 bases, there was a span of 11 bases. The CDR3 totals 14 residues. CDR3 in DNA: TGTGCCAGCAGTGAACGCCAGGCAGTCGGGGAGCTGTTTTTT. Translating it yields CASSERQAVGELFF.

The chain joins TRBV5-1 to TRBJ2-1; 8 bases fit TRBD1. Per the germline V gene, CDR1 is SGHRS and CDR2 is YFSETQ. There are 15 residues in the CDR3. The trim removed 0 bases at V and 7 bases at J, leaving 6 bases unmatched. CDR3 sequence (DNA): TGCGCCAGCAGCTTGGGGCAGGGGGCTATGAATGAGCAGTTCTTC. Translated, it gives CASSLGQGAMNEQFF.

This clone appeared once. J is TRBJ2-3 and V is TRBV28, with 8 positions matching TRBD1. Germline CDR1 and CDR2: MDHEN and SYDVKM. The junction had 5 bases not matched to a gene; V was cut back by 3 bases and J by 3 bases. There are 15 residues in the CDR3. The CDR3 sequence: CASSFSDRATDTQYF. The CDR3 region has the DNA TGTGCCAGCAGTTTCTCGGACAGGGCTACAGATACGCAGTATTTT.

This clone was picked up a small number of times. The chain is built from TRBV27 and TRBJ2-7, with D hard to call. CDR3 length: 14 amino acids. V was cut by 5 bases and J by 2 bases, with 13 bases left in between. Germline CDR1 is MNHEY and CDR2 is SMNVEV (reference sequence). CDR3 residues: CASSRGAGPYEQYF. The CDR3 nucleotides are TGTGCCAGCAGTCGCGGAGCAGGTCCCTACGAGCAGTACTTC.

The rearrangement links TRBV11-3 to TRBJ2-1, with D unresolved. Germline CDR1 and CDR2: SGHNT and YENEEA. The CDR3 loop spans 14 amino acids. With 5 bases removed from V and 2 bases from J, the gap between germline ends came to 10 bases. CDR3: CASSPTYTYNEQFF. The DNA for the CDR3 is TGTGCCAGCAGCCCTACTTACACCTACAATGAGCAGTTCTTC.

The chain recombines TRBV6-5 with TRBJ2-3; the D gene could be TRBD1 or TRBD2 (5 bases each). Trimming removed 8 bases at V and 8 bases at J, with 17 bases between. The CDR3 contains 13 residues. Germline values: CDR1 MNHEY, CDR2 SVGAGI. CDR3 protein: CASGIRGTGTQYF. The DNA for the CDR3 is TGTGCCAGCGGGATCCGGGGCACGGGTACGCAGTATTTT.

This chain links TRBV4-1 with TRBJ1-2; the D is unclear. The germline V gene has CDR1 MGHRA and CDR2 YSYEKL. V lost 0 bases, J lost 4 bases, and 12 bases lay in between. This CDR3 is 15 amino acids long. CDR3 in amino acids: CASSQDLQIVYGYTF. The CDR3 nucleotides read TGCGCCAGCAGCCAAGATCTACAGATTGTCTATGGCTACACCTTC.

V and J are TRBV6-1 and TRBJ2-5, with 10 bases aligning to TRBD2. V lost 3 bases and J lost 3; bases outside the gene matches: 13. CDR1 is MNHNS and CDR2 is SASEGT in the germline V gene. This CDR3 has 18 amino acids. The CDR3 bases are TGTGCCAGCAGTGAGGGGCTAGCGGGAGCGGGTGGGGAAGAGACCCAGTACTTC. It translates to CASSEGLAGAGGEETQYF.

The rearrangement joins TRBV28 to TRBJ2-7; a possible D gene is TRBD1 (7 bases). The CDR3 spans 14 residues. Between the trimmed V and J ends, which lost 5 bases and 1 base, there was a span of 12 bases. Germline V gene data show CDR1 as MDHEN and CDR2 as SYDVKM. CDR3 DNA: TGTGCCAGCAGTCTCAGGGGGGAATCCTACGAGCAGTACTTC. As protein: CASSLRGESYEQYF.

This clone was observed once. The chain recombines TRBV27 with TRBJ2-3; D gene unclear. This CDR3 has 15 amino acids. V was pared by 2 bases and J by 5 bases, with 14 bases between. In germline, CDR1 is MNHEY, CDR2 SMNVEV (reference sequence). The CDR3 nucleotides read TGTGCCAGCAGTTTAAGTTCCGGGTTCGGAGATACGCAGTATTTT. Encoded protein: CASSLSSGFGDTQYF.

The chain is built from TRBV19 and TRBJ1-3; 7 bases fit TRBD1. The V and J ends lost 3 bases and 1 base, in that order; junction bases with no gene match: 6. The CDR3 totals 16 residues. CDR1 LNHDA and CDR2 SQIVND come from the germline V gene (reference sequence). The CDR3 sequence is CASSIRQGRSGNTIYF. CDR3 coding DNA: TGTGCCAGTAGTATCCGACAGGGTCGGTCTGGAAACACCATATATTTT.

The rearrangement joins TRBV19 to TRBJ2-1, with 8 bases identical to TRBD1. CDR3 length: 15 amino acids. V lost 4 bases to trimming and J lost 5 bases; unmatched junction nucleotides: 7. Germline V gene data show CDR1 as LNHDA and CDR2 as SQIVND (reference sequence). CDR3 residues: CASSKRQGLNNEQFF. CDR3 DNA sequence: TGTGCCAGTAGTAAAAGACAGGGGCTTAACAATGAGCAGTTCTTC.

This clone occurred once. This chain links TRBV2 with TRBJ2-2, with D unresolved. The CDR3 contains 16 residues. CDR1 is SNHLY and CDR2 is FYNNEI in the germline V gene. V lost 3 bases and J lost 3, with 14 bases in between. CDR3 in amino acids: CASSDSLETDTGELFF. DNA for the CDR3: TGTGCCAGCAGTGATTCATTGGAAACCGACACCGGGGAGCTGTTTTTT.